Following are 4 T cell receptor beta chains from one sample sequenced in a study of control samples from healthy donors and cancer patients. The table came from immunoSEQ multiplex PCR; TCRdb's copy has only in-frame clones and leaves some out. The sample consists of 35,000 to 55,000 clones, about 75% of them appearing once. Sequenced sample: formalin-fixed, paraffin-embedded tissue. The receptors originated from a male donor with melanoma.

This chain links TRBV28 with TRBJ2-5, with TRBD1 identical over 7 bases. Per germline, CDR1 MDHEN and CDR2 SYDVKM. Trimming removed 2 bases from V and 3 bases from J; junction bases left unmatched: 12. The CDR3 has 17 amino acids. In DNA form, the CDR3 reads TGTGCCAGCAGTTTACTACAGGGGAGTACCCTGAAAGAGACCCAGTACTTC. Translated: CASSLLQGSTLKETQYF.

The rearrangement uses TRBV19 and TRBJ2-7; weak D call: TRBD1 (6 bases). The CDR3 loop spans 14 amino acids. The V end was cut by 4 bases, the J end by 2 bases, with 12 bases between. Germline V gene sequence: CDR1 LNHDA, CDR2 SQIVND (reference sequence). The CDR3 DNA reads as TGTGCCAGTAGTAGCGGACAGCCCCCCTACGAGCAGTACTTC. It translates to CASSSGQPPYEQYF.

V gene TRBV12-3 or TRBV12-4 combines with J gene TRBJ2-7; D is perhaps TRBD1 (6 bases). V gave up 6 bases and J gave up 6 bases, with 12 bases separating them. CDR3 length: 12 residues. This CDR3 reads CASSLTGGEQYF. The CDR3 nucleotides read TGTGCCAGCAGCCTGACAGGTGGCGAGCAGTACTTC.

The rearrangement links TRBV9 to TRBJ1-1; perhaps TRBD1 as D (6 bases). The V end was cut by 3 bases, the J end by 7 bases, with 16 bases between. This CDR3 has 14 amino acids. The germline V gene has CDR1 SGDLS and CDR2 YYNGEE. The CDR3 sequence is CASSEAQGTNEAFF. The DNA for the CDR3 is TGTGCCAGCAGCGAGGCCCAGGGGACCAATGAAGCTTTCTTT. Together with reference TRBV9 and TRBJ1-1, the CDR3 gives the full variable domain: DSGVTQTPKHLITATGQRVTLRCSPRSGDLSVYWYQQSLDQGLQFLIQYYNGEERAKGNILERFSAQQFPDLHSELNLSSLELGDSALYFCASSEAQGTNEAFFGQGTRLTVV.